A selection of T cell receptor beta chains follows, all from one sample in a study of T cell responses to AZD1222 COVID-19 vaccine. This table comes from immunoSEQ multiplex PCR, and its TCRdb copy is limited to in-frame clones, with some not included. The data show about 100,000 clones, less than 90% seen once. The sample consisted of peripheral blood, taken on day 0 of AZD1222 vaccination. The source of these receptors is an adult in good health. The CDR3 runs from the conserved cysteine through the conserved F or W. Fields, in order: D gene, J gene, V gene, clone size, CDR3 DNA, CDR3 protein. A D gene is named only where the DNA matches it firmly. Only part of the rows carry a size: once, few, many, or a class if the clone is expanded.

.	TRBJ2-3	TRBV12-3/TRBV12-4	.	TGTGCCAGCAGTCCCGACTATTACAATACGCAGTATTTT	CASSPDYYNTQYF
.	TRBJ2-2	TRBV21-1	.	TGTGCCAGCAGCATACGCCTTTCGGTGAGGGGGGCAGAGGAGCTGTTTTTT	CASSIRLSVRGAEELFF
.	TRBJ2-3	TRBV6-4	.	TGTGCCAGCAGTGTCGAAATCACAGATACGCAGTATTTT	CASSVEITDTQYF
.	TRBJ1-2	TRBV12-3/TRBV12-4	.	TGTGCCAGCAGTTTAAGCAACTATGGCTACACCTTC	CASSLSNYGYTF
.	TRBJ2-7	TRBV14	few	TGTGCCAGCAGCCTTGAGGCGGGCTCCTACGAGCAGTACTTC	CASSLEAGSYEQYF
.	TRBJ2-7	TRBV5-8	.	TGTGCCAGCAGCTTGGTGGGGACACTCCCTTCCTACGAGCAGTACTTC	CASSLVGTLPSYEQYF
.	TRBJ2-1	TRBV2	.	TGTGCCAGCATAGAGGGTAATATAGGCAATGAGCAGTTCTTC	CASIEGNIGNEQFF
.	TRBJ1-1	TRBV19	.	TGTGCCAGTAGTATAGGTCCAGGTTTGAACACTGAAGCTTTCTTT	CASSIGPGLNTEAFF
TRBD1	TRBJ1-4	TRBV2	.	TGTGCCAGCAGTGTTTTAGGGGGCGCCGAAAAACTGTTTTTT	CASSVLGGAEKLFF
.	TRBJ1-3	TRBV28	.	TGTGCCAGCAGTCCCTATGCACAGCTCTCTGGAAACACCATATATTTT	CASSPYAQLSGNTIYF
.	TRBJ1-3	TRBV4-3	.	TGCGCCAGCAGCCAGGCAGTGAGCTCTGGAAACACCATATATTTT	CASSQAVSSGNTIYF
.	TRBJ1-1	TRBV19	.	TGTGCCAGTAGTAACTTGGCGTACACAATGAACACTGAAGCTTTCTTT	CASSNLAYTMNTEAFF
TRBD1	TRBJ2-1	TRBV9	.	TGTGCCAGCAGCGTAGGCGGGACAGGGGGCTGGCGGGGGCGCTCCTACAATGAGCAGTTCTTC	CASSVGGTGGWRGRSYNEQFF
TRBD1	TRBJ2-2	TRBV5-1	.	TGCGCCAGCAGCCCCCGACCCCAGGGACAGGGTACCACCGGGGAGCTGTTTTTT	CASSPRPQGQGTTGELFF
TRBD1	TRBJ1-1	TRBV6-5	.	TGTGCCAGCAGTTATCTCGGACAGGAGACTGAAGCTTTCTTT	CASSYLGQETEAFF
TRBD1	TRBJ1-3	TRBV6-5	few	TGTGCCAGCATTGCTCGGGACAGGGGAGGAAACACCATATATTTT	CASIARDRGGNTIYF
.	TRBJ1-1	TRBV6-5	.	TGTGCCAGCAGACCCCCCGGAGGGGTGTCCACTGAAGCTTTCTTT	CASRPPGGVSTEAFF
TRBD1	TRBJ2-5	TRBV5-4	.	TGTGCCAGCAGCTTGCCCGGGACAGTCCAAGAGACCCAGTACTTC	CASSLPGTVQETQYF
.	TRBJ1-1	TRBV9	.	TGTGCCAGCAGCGTGACGACAACGGGCCCAAACACTGAAGCTTTCTTT	CASSVTTTGPNTEAFF
.	TRBJ2-3	TRBV3-1/TRBV3-2	.	TGTGCCAGCAGCCTCCTTTGGGGAGATACGCAGTATTTT	CASSLLWGDTQYF
.	TRBJ1-1	TRBV4-1	.	TGCGCCAGCAGCCTACACAGTTACCCTAAAAACACTGAAGCTTTCTTT	CASSLHSYPKNTEAFF
.	TRBJ1-4	TRBV2	.	TGTGCCAGCAGTGAATTTGGCCAGGGATCGGAAAAACTGTTTTTT	CASSEFGQGSEKLFF
.	TRBJ2-1	TRBV5-1	.	TGCGCCAGCAGGCTCGCGGGGGCAGGCTCCTACAATGAGCAGTTCTTC	CASRLAGAGSYNEQFF
.	TRBJ2-3	TRBV7-3	.	TGTGCCAGCAGCTTAACTTCCACCAATACGCAGTATTTT	CASSLTSTNTQYF
.	TRBJ2-6	TRBV9	.	TGTGCCAGCAGCCCCCCAGACTCTGGGGCCAACGTCCTGACTTTC	CASSPPDSGANVLTF
.	TRBJ1-6	TRBV30	.	TGTGCCTATAAAGAGAACTCCTATAATTCACCCCTCCACTTT	CAYKENSYNSPLHF
.	TRBJ1-1	TRBV19	.	TGTGCCAGTAGTCCGACGACAGCACTAAACACTGAAGCTTTCTTT	CASSPTTALNTEAFF
TRBD2	TRBJ2-3	TRBV9	.	TGTGCCAGCAGCGTAGTGGCGGGAGACCTTACAGATACGCAGTATTTT	CASSVVAGDLTDTQYF
.	TRBJ2-2	TRBV19	.	TGTGCCAGTAGTATAAAGGCCGATTACGCGAACACCGGGGAGCTGTTTTTT	CASSIKADYANTGELFF
.	TRBJ1-1	TRBV5-1	.	TGCGCCAGCAGCTTGGGGGATTCCATGAACACTGAAGCTTTCTTT	CASSLGDSMNTEAFF
TRBD2	TRBJ2-1	TRBV6-6	.	TGTGCCAGCAGTCTCGCGGGAGCGACAACGAGAAGGGTTGTTTATGAGCAGTTCTTC	CASSLAGATTRRVVYEQFF
.	TRBJ2-5	TRBV6-1	.	TGTGCCAGCAGTGACCTGCAGGGGCTCCCCGGGGAGACCCAGTACTTC	CASSDLQGLPGETQYF
TRBD1	TRBJ1-4	TRBV19	.	TGTGCCAGTAAACCGGGACAGGGGGCTTATCCCGAAAAACTGTTTTTT	CASKPGQGAYPEKLFF
.	TRBJ1-1	TRBV6-1	.	TGTGCCAGCACTAGGGTTTACACTGAAGCTTTCTTT	CASTRVYTEAFF
TRBD1	TRBJ1-2	TRBV3-1/TRBV3-2	.	TGTGCCAGCAGCCAAGGCGGACCGGGACAGGGAATTAGCTATGGCTACACCTTC	CASSQGGPGQGISYGYTF
TRBD1	TRBJ1-5	TRBV6-2/TRBV6-3	.	TGTGCCAGCAGTTACGACAGGGAAAGAGGGCACAATCAGCCCCAGCATTTT	CASSYDRERGHNQPQHF
.	TRBJ1-2	TRBV29-1	.	TGCAGCGTTGAAGGCAGGGTCTCTAACTATGGCTACACCTTC	CSVEGRVSNYGYTF
.	TRBJ2-3	TRBV9	.	TGTGCCAGCAGCGTAGAACCCGGGACGTTCGATACGCAGTATTTT	CASSVEPGTFDTQYF
.	TRBJ1-1	TRBV7-3	.	TGTGCCAGCAGCTCCCGGGGTTTGGAGGGGAACACTGAAGCTTTCTTT	CASSSRGLEGNTEAFF
.	TRBJ2-1	TRBV5-1	.	TGCGCCAGCAGCTTGGAGGCCCTCTACAATGAGCAGTTCTTC	CASSLEALYNEQFF
.	TRBJ2-3	TRBV24-1	.	TGTGCCACCAGTGATTTGTCCGGAGGCACAGATACGCAGTATTTT	CATSDLSGGTDTQYF
.	TRBJ1-1	TRBV7-8	.	TGTGCCAGCAGCTTACAGGACAGATTGCCAGCTTTCTTT	CASSLQDRLPAFF
TRBD2	TRBJ2-1	TRBV18	.	TGTGCCAGCTCTCTAGGGACTAGCGGGAGCGATGAGCAGTTCTTC	CASSLGTSGSDEQFF
TRBD1	TRBJ2-7	TRBV28	once	TGTGCCAGCAGTCGGAGTCAGGGGGCGGCCTACGAGCAGTACTTC	CASSRSQGAAYEQYF
.	TRBJ2-7	TRBV2	.	TGTGCCAGCAGTGAAGCGGGGATTGGGACCTTCTACGAGCAGTACTTC	CASSEAGIGTFYEQYF